The T cell receptor beta chain under discussion was sequenced for a study of regulatory T cells in long-lasting Graves disease. Relying on iRepertoire HTBI primers and Arm-PCR of CDR3 regions, the team built TCR beta libraries. Each CDR3 protein is one row after TCRdb ran MiXCR on the multiplex PCR reads. The data hold 680,000 or so distinct CDR3 sequences, with about 16% observed a single time. Noted time point: newly diagnosed GD, antithyroid drugs for less than 3 months. From RNA extracted from PBMCs, the TCR library was made. The CDR3 is made up of 12 amino acids. Per the germline V gene, CDR1 is SNHLY and CDR2 is FYNNEI. Trimming took 5 bases from V and 4 from J, leaving 6 bases between them. The sample holds many counts of this clonotype. Its cognate antigen is unknown. Whole-study results and caveats: Persistent disease preferred TRBV28, TRBJ1-2 and TRBJ2-5.

The same data also contributed to another study, on T cells in Graves' hyperthyroidism and ophthalmopathy.

Sequenced here: peripheral blood mononuclear cells (PBMCs), sampled at new diagnosis, from a patient treated with antithyroid drugs. This rearrangement joins TRBV2 to TRBJ2-1; D ambiguous. This TCR was sampled from a woman aged 25 to 39 with Graves disease. The CDR3 reads CASSRSYNEQFF. The CDR3, as DNA: TGTGCCAGCAGTCGGTCGTACAATGAGCAGTTCTTC. The variable domain in full, completed from reference TRBV2 and TRBJ2-1, reads EPEVTQTPSHQVTQMGQEVILRCVPISNHLYFYWYRQILGQKVEFLVSFYNNEISEKSEIFDDQFSVERPDGSNFTLKIRSTKLEDSAMYFCASSRSYNEQFFGPGTRLTVL.